This T cell receptor beta chain was found in a study of T cells after yellow fever vaccination. The TCR cDNA carried a universal primer site and UMIs from 5'RACE template switching. One entry per CDR3 protein results from TCRdb running MiXCR on the 5' RACE reads. This sample carries approximately 120,000 distinct CDR3 sequences, approximately 8.4% of them seen once, and the ten largest clones take about two fifths. This clonotype has only a few counts. The CDR3 spans 17 residues. Germline assignment: CDR1 MNHEY and CDR2 SVGAGI. With V trimmed by 2 bases and J by 0 bases, 6 bases remained unmatched. This TCR was sampled from a man aged 18 to 30 who received the YFV17D yellow fever vaccine. The sequencing used CD8+ T cells sorted from PBMCs, collected on the day of the yellow fever booster vaccination. The chain joins TRBV6-5 to TRBJ2-2; TRBD2 agrees at 7 bases. CDR3 DNA: TGTGCCAGCAGTTACCAAACGGGACTACCGAACACCGGGGAGCTGTTTTTT. Translating it yields CASSYQTGLPNTGELFF.